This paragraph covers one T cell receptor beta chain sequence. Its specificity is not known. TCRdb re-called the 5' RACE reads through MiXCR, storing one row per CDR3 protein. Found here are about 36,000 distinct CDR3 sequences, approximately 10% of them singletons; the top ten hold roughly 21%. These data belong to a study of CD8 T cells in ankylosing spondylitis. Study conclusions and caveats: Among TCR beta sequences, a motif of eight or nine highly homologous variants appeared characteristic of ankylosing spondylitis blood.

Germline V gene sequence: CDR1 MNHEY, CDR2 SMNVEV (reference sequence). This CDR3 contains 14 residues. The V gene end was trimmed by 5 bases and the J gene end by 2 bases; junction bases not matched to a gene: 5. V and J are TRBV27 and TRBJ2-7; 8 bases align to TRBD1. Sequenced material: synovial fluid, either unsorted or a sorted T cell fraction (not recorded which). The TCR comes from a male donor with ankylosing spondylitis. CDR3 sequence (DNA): TGTGCCAGCAGTCGACAGGGGCGAACCTACGAGCAGTACTTC. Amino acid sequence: CASSRQGRTYEQYF.